This T cell receptor beta chain is from a study of T cells in Graves' hyperthyroidism and ophthalmopathy. On the study more broadly: Blood from the periphery was taken at initial diagnosis, before any treatment.

Study outcomes and limitations: A 13 V-J signature model discriminated ophthalmopathy versus stable hyperthyroidism. Most thyroid-expanded clonotypes above 0.001 were also found in blood.

PBMCs were obtained from 7.5 to 10 ml fresh peripheral blood. Germline loops: CDR1 DFQATT, CDR2 SNEGSKA (reference sequence). Germline trimming cut 1 base from V and 4 bases from J; bases unmatched to any gene: 15. This CDR3 region has 17 residues. There are many counts of this clonotype. What it recognizes is unknown. Amplification of TCR beta CDR3 regions used RNA as the template. TCR CDR3 regions were first amplified by RT-PCR with HTBI primers. TCRdb ran MiXCR on the multiplex PCR reads and lists one entry per CDR3 protein. The sample shows hundreds of thousands of distinct CDR3 sequences, roughly 15% of them seen only once.

The TCR was taken from a man in his late teens or twenties with Graves' ophthalmopathy. Sequenced material: blood. The chain recombines TRBV20-1 with TRBJ2-5; 7 bases are shared with TRBD2. CDR3 in DNA: TGCAGTGCTAGAGGTCAACTCCGACTGGGCGGGGGAGAGACCCAGTACTTC. Protein sequence: CSARGQLRLGGGETQYF.